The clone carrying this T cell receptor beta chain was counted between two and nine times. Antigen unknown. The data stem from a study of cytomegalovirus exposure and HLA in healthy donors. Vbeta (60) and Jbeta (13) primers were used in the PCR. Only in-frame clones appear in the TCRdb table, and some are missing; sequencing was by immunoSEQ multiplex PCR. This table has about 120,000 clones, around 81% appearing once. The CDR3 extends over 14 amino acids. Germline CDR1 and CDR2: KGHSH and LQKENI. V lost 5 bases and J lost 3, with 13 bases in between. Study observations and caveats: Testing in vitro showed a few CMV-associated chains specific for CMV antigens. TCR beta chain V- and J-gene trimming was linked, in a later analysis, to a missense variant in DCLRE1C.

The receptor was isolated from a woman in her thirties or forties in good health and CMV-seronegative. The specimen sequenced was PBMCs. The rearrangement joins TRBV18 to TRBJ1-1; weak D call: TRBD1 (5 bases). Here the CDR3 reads CASSTQGPYTEAFF. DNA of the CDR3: TGTGCCAGCTCAACCCAGGGCCCTTACACTGAAGCTTTCTTT.